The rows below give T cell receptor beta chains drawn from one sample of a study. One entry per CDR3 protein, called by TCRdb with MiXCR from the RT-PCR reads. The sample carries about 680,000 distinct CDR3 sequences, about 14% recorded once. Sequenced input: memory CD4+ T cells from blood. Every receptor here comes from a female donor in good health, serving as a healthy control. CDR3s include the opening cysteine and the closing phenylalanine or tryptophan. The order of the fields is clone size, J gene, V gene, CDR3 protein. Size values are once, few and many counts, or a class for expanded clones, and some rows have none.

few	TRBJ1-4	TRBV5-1	CASSGPGANEKLFF
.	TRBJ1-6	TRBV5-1	CASSLEAVYNSPLHF
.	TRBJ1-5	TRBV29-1	CSVGETGPNQPQHF
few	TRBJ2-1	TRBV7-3	CASSPQSTTSGNEQFF
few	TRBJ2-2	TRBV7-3	CASSSTAGQGELFF
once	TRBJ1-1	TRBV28	CASITGYTEAFF
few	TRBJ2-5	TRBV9	CASSLNSGPGETQYF
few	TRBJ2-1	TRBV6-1	CASSEQASGQFF
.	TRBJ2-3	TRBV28	CASLTAGGSTDTQYF
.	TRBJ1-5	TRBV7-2	CAGSLSNRVGQPQHF